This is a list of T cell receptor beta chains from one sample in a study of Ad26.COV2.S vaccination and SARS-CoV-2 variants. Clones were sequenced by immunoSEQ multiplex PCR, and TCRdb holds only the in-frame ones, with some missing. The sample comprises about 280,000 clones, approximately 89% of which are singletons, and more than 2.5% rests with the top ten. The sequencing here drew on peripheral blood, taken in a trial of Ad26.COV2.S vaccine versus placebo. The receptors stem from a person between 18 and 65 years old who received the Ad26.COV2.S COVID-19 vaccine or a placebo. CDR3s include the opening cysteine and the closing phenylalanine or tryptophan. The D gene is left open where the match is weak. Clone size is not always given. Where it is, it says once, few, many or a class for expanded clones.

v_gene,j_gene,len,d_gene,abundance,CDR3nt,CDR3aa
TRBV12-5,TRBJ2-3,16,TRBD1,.,TGTGCTAGTGGTTTGGTACCCCGACAGGGAACAGATACGCAGTATTTT,CASGLVPRQGTDTQYF
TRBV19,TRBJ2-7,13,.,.,TGTGCCAGTAGGCCAGGTTCGACCTACGAGCAGTACTTC,CASRPGSTYEQYF
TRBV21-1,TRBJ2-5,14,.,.,TGTGCCAGCAGCAAAGGTTCCGGGCCCCAGGCCCAGTACTTC,CASSKGSGPQAQYF
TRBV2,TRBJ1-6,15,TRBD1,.,TGTGCCAGCTCTATGGGGACAGGGGGCAGTTCACCCCTCCACTTT,CASSMGTGGSSPLHF
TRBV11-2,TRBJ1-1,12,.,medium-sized,TGTGCCAGCAGCTCTGGGGGGCTTGAAGCTTTCTTT,CASSSGGLEAFF
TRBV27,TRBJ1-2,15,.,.,TGTGCCAGCAGTTTTCGTTCCGGACCCCCGTATGGCTACACCTTC,CASSFRSGPPYGYTF
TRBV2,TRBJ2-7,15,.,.,TGTGCCAGCAGTGAATCCGGTGGGGGGTCCTACGAGCAGTACTTC,CASSESGGGSYEQYF
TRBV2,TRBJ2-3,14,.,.,TGTGCCAGCAGTGACAGACTTAGCACAGATACGCAGTATTTT,CASSDRLSTDTQYF
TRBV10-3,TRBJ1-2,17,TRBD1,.,TGTGCCATCAGTGGGGCTCAGGGACAGAGCTCTTTCGATGGCTACACCTTC,CAISGAQGQSSFDGYTF
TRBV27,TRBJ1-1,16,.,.,TGTGCCAGCAGTTTATCGATTCAGTACATGAACACTGAAGCTTTCTTT,CASSLSIQYMNTEAFF
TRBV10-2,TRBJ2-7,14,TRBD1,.,TGCGCCAGCAGAGGACAGGCCACCAGCTACGAGCAGTACTTC,CASRGQATSYEQYF
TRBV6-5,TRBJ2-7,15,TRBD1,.,TGTGCCAGCACCACGGGACAGGCGGGCTCCTACGAGCAGTACTTC,CASTTGQAGSYEQYF
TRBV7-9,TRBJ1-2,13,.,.,TGTGCCAGCAGCCAACGAAGGGGCAACGGCTACACCTTC,CASSQRRGNGYTF
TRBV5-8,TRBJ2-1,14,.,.,TGTGCCAGCAGCTTGCCCGAAACCTACAATGAGCAGTTCTTC,CASSLPETYNEQFF
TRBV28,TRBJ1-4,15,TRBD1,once,TGTGCCAGCAGTCCACAGGGGTCAGGGGATGAAAAACTGTTTTTT,CASSPQGSGDEKLFF
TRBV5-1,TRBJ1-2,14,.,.,TGCGCCAGCAGCTTGGGCGGGACGGACTATGGCTACACCTTC,CASSLGGTDYGYTF